Listed below are T cell receptor beta chains from one sample, sequenced in a study of cytomegalovirus exposure and HLA in healthy donors. Sequenced by immunoSEQ multiplex PCR; TCRdb stores in-frame clones only, minus some. This sample has roughly 240,000 clones, with around 83% found just once. The sample was PBMCs. These receptors were collected from a girl aged 2 to 10 in good health and CMV-seronegative. Both conserved end residues are part of each CDR3. The D gene is left open where the match is weak. Size values are once, few and many counts, or a class for expanded clones, and some rows have none.

D | J | size | V | CDR3 | DNA
NA | TRBJ2-6 | NA | TRBV7-2 | CASSFRVSGANVLTF | TGTGCCAGCAGCTTCAGGGTCTCTGGGGCCAACGTCCTGACTTTC
NA | TRBJ2-5 | NA | TRBV5-4 | CASSSDPRETQYF | TGTGCCAGCAGTTCCGACCCGAGGGAGACCCAGTACTTC
TRBD1 | TRBJ1-1 | NA | TRBV5-1 | CASSLADWGTVTAEAFF | TGCGCCAGCAGCTTGGCCGATTGGGGGACAGTTACAGCTGAAGCTTTCTTT
NA | TRBJ1-5 | NA | TRBV27 | CASSFGGMVNQPQHF | TGTGCCAGCAGTTTTGGAGGTATGGTCAACCAGCCCCAGCATTTT
TRBD1 | TRBJ2-7 | NA | TRBV29-1 | CSATGATTYEQYF | TGCAGCGCCACAGGGGCGACAACCTACGAGCAGTACTTC
NA | TRBJ2-2 | NA | TRBV27 | CASSIIGGIVSGELFF | TGTGCCAGCAGTATCATAGGGGGAATCGTCTCCGGGGAGCTGTTTTTT
NA | TRBJ2-7 | NA | TRBV6-4 | CASTGLHYEQYF | TGTGCCAGCACCGGACTGCACTACGAGCAGTACTTC
TRBD2 | TRBJ2-5 | NA | TRBV7-9 | CASSYPSGSVETQYF | TGTGCCAGCAGCTACCCTAGCGGGAGTGTCGAGACCCAGTACTTC
TRBD1 | TRBJ1-1 | few | TRBV5-6 | CASSLLSTGRSMNTEAFF | TGTGCCAGCAGCTTACTGTCGACAGGGAGAAGTATGAACACTGAAGCTTTCTTT
NA | TRBJ1-6 | once | TRBV18 | CASSPSGAGNSPLHF | TGTGCCAGCTCACCATCAGGGGCAGGGAATTCACCCCTCCACTTT
TRBD1 | TRBJ1-3 | NA | TRBV9 | CASSPGTGPPGNTIYF | TGTGCCAGCAGCCCGGGGACAGGGCCGCCCGGAAACACCATATATTTT
TRBD1 | TRBJ2-2 | NA | TRBV13 | CASSFTGVTGELFF | TGTGCCAGCAGCTTCACAGGGGTCACCGGGGAGCTGTTTTTT
TRBD1 | TRBJ1-3 | NA | TRBV30 | CAWSPIGALGQVSGNTIYF | TGTGCCTGGAGTCCGATAGGAGCTCTTGGACAGGTCTCTGGAAACACCATATATTTT
NA | TRBJ1-2 | few | TRBV9 | CASSPWTDHVYGYTF | TGTGCCAGCAGCCCTTGGACAGACCACGTCTATGGCTACACCTTC
TRBD1 | TRBJ2-5 | NA | TRBV6-6 | CASRQGPETQYF | TGTGCCAGCAGACAGGGGCCCGAGACCCAGTACTTC
TRBD2 | TRBJ2-3 | NA | TRBV29-1 | CSVGLAGADTQYF | TGCAGCGTGGGACTAGCGGGAGCAGATACGCAGTATTTT
TRBD1 | TRBJ1-2 | NA | TRBV29-1 | CSVIGQGSGYTF | TGCAGCGTTATAGGACAGGGCAGTGGCTACACCTTC
NA | TRBJ1-2 | NA | TRBV12-1 | CASSPDMVHGYTF | TGTGCCAGCAGCCCGGACATGGTCCATGGCTACACCTTC
NA | TRBJ1-3 | NA | TRBV5-4 | CASSLESGNTIYF | TGTGCCAGCAGCTTGGAGAGTGGAAACACCATATATTTT
TRBD1 | TRBJ1-4 | NA | TRBV5-4 | CASSRIKVTGGGGEKLFF | TGTGCCAGCAGCCGAATCAAAGTTACAGGGGGCGGAGGTGAAAAACTGTTTTTT